This T cell receptor beta chain was recorded in a study of T cell repertoires in cytomegalovirus infection. At the level of the study: Based on public TCR beta signatures, there were indications of CMV infection and of a matching HLA type.

To note about this clonotype: Its antigen is as yet unknown.

V was trimmed by 1 base and J by 5 bases, leaving 9 bases between them. Germline V lookup: CDR1 LGHNA, CDR2 YSLEER. CDR3 length: 14 amino acids. Findings and limits, study-wide: What dominated the ex vivo response were HLA-C-restricted CMV-specific TCR beta clonotypes. CMV carriers with the relevant HLA were identified by cumulative public TCR beta family frequency.

Via MiXCR, TCRdb re-called the reads, giving one row per CDR3 protein. This sample carries approximately 990,000 distinct CDR3 sequences, about a third of them seen once, and the ten largest clones take about 14%. The gene calls are TRBV4-3 and TRBJ2-1; D is possibly TRBD1 or TRBD2 (5 bases each). This sample comprised cultured CD8+ T cells from PBMCs, obtained from culture after CMV antigen stimulation. The sequence came from a human donor in good health (CMV status not recorded). Some clones in this sample may be carry-over from other donors' samples. The CDR3 loop is CASSQGWGNNEQFF. CDR3 DNA: TGCGCCAGCAGCCAAGGATGGGGGAACAATGAGCAGTTCTTC.